These T cell receptor beta chains were read from a single sample in a study of cytomegalovirus exposure and HLA in healthy donors. Clones were read by immunoSEQ multiplex PCR, and TCRdb kept only the in-frame ones, dropping some. The sample has around 140,000 clones; approximately 84% are singletons. Input material: PBMCs. The receptors were sampled from a woman aged 40 to 55 in good health and CMV-seronegative. Each CDR3 is given with its conserved first and last residue. Each record gives: J gene, CDR3 length, V gene, CDR3 protein.

>TRBJ2-2|16|TRBV18
CASSPPGGMNTGELFF
>TRBJ2-7|14|TRBV29-1
CSVTPGIGTYEQYF
>TRBJ1-2|15|TRBV6-5
CASRTRTTNNYGYTF
>TRBJ2-3|15|TRBV5-1
CASSPIQEYTDTQYF
>TRBJ2-3|14|TRBV4-1
CASSQDRYTDTQYF
>TRBJ1-3|15|TRBV28
CVSSLDRVSGNTIYF
>TRBJ2-7|14|TRBV5-4
CASSSGQGFYEQYF
>TRBJ2-6|14|TRBV13
CASSLGAGTNVLTF
>TRBJ2-1|17|TRBV7-2
CASSLAIGTGGKNEQFF
>TRBJ2-1|14|TRBV28
CASSGTSGGWEQFF
>TRBJ2-2|14|TRBV5-1
CASSTGDSTGELFF
>TRBJ2-5|15|TRBV7-8
CASSPLVGGGETQYF
>TRBJ2-7|16|TRBV7-9
CSSSPPMIGHAYEQYF
>TRBJ1-1|14|TRBV19
CASSIRGSEAEAFF
>TRBJ1-1|16|TRBV7-6
CASSSGQGTMNTEAFF
>TRBJ2-2|15|TRBV6-1
CASRKDRVGTGELFF
>TRBJ2-5|17|TRBV7-9
CASSPASGRGLGETQYF
>-|16|TRBV27
CATKGAHGQGAYEQYF
>TRBJ2-2|15|TRBV5-5
CASSMGGSNTGELFF
>TRBJ2-2|14|TRBV28
CASLRTGGIGELFF
>TRBJ2-5|15|TRBV27
CASSLGTDTQETQYF
>TRBJ2-5|16|TRBV21-1
CASSKGGLAVQETQYF
>TRBJ1-6|14|TRBV6-1
CASSEHSLRSPLHF
>TRBJ1-5|13|TRBV2
CASSRDRNQPQHF
>TRBJ2-7|12|TRBV7-2
CASSSPFYEQYF
>TRBJ1-3|14|TRBV6-1
CASRNRGQGNTIYF
>TRBJ2-1|12|TRBV30
CAWSGGNNEQFF
>TRBJ1-3|14|TRBV9
CASSVAHAGNTIYF
>TRBJ1-5|15|TRBV15
CATSRQYRAHQPQHF
>TRBJ2-3|14|TRBV25-1
CASSAGLAQDTQYF
>TRBJ1-1|14|TRBV4-1
CASRVDRGLAEAFF
>TRBJ1-2|15|TRBV28
CASTLGTVSFYGYTF
>TRBJ2-5|15|TRBV15
CATSRTGGPSETQYF
>TRBJ1-2|15|TRBV28
CASSLWGNRGLGYTF
>TRBJ2-3|14|TRBV2
CASRAEVHTDTQYF
>TRBJ1-2|13|TRBV27
CASSLRGNYGYTF
>TRBJ2-7|18|TRBV19
CASSIGSTGLADSYEQYF
>TRBJ1-4|14|TRBV7-3
CASSTTGPGEKLFF
>TRBJ2-3|13|TRBV21-1
CASSKQGTDTQYF
>-|18|TRBV27
CASSLYGTGALSSYEQYF
>TRBJ2-7|14|TRBV5-1
CASRREEVLYEQYF